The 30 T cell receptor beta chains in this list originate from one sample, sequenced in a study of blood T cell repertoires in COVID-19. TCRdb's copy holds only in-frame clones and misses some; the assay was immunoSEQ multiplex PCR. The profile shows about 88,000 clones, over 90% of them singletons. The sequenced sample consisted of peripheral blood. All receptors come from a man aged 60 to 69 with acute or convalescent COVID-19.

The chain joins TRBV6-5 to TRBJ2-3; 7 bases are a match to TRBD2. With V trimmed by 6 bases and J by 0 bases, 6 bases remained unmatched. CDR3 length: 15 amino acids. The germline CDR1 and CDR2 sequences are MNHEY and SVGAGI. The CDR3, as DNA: TGTGCCAGCAGCCGGACTAGAGATAGCACAGATACGCAGTATTTT. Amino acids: CASSRTRDSTDTQYF.

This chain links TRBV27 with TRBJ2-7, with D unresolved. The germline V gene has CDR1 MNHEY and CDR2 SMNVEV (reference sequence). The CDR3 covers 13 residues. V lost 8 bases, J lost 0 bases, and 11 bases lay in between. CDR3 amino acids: CASAHASSYEQYF. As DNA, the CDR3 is TGTGCCAGCGCCCATGCGAGCTCCTACGAGCAGTACTTC.

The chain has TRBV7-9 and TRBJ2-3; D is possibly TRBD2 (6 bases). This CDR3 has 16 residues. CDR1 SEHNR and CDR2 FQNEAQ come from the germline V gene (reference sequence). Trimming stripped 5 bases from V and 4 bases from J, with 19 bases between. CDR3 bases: TGTGCCAGCAGCCCTTTACTAGCACCCCACCCAGATACGCAGTATTTT. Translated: CASSPLLAPHPDTQYF.

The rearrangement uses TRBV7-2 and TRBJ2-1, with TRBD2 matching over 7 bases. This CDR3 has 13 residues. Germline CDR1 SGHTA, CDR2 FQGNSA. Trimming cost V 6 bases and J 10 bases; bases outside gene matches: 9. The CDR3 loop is CASRDDRGDEQFF. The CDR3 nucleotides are TGTGCCAGCAGGGACGATCGGGGGGACGAGCAGTTCTTC.

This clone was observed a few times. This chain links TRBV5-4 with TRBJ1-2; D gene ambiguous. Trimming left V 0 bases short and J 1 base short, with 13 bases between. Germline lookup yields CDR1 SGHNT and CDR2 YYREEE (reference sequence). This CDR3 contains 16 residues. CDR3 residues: CASSLEPWANNYGYTF. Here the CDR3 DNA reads TGTGCCAGCAGCTTGGAGCCGTGGGCCAATAACTATGGCTACACCTTC. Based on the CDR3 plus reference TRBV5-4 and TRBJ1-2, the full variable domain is ETGVTQSPTHLIKTRGQQVTLRCSSQSGHNTVSWYQQALGQGPQFIFQYYREEENGRGNFPPRFSGLQFPNYSSELNVNALELDDSALYLCASSLEPWANNYGYTFGSGTRLTVV.

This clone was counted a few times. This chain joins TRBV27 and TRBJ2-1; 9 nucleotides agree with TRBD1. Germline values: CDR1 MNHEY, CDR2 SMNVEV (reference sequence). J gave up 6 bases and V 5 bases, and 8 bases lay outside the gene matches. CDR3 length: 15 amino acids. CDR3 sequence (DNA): TGTGCCAGCAGTCCGGGACAGGGAAAGGTCAATGAGCAGTTCTTC. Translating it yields CASSPGQGKVNEQFF.

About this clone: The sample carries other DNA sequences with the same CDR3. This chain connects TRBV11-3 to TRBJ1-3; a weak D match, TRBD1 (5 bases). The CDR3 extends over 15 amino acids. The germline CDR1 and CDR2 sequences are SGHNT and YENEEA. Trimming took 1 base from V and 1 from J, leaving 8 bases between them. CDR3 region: CASSLVRGSGNTIYF. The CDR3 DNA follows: TGTGCCAGCAGCTTAGTCCGGGGGTCTGGAAACACCATATATTTT.

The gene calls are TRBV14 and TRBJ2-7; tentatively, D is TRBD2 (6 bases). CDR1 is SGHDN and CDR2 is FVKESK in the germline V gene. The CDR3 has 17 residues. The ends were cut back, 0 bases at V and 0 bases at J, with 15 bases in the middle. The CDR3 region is CASSQEGGQRSSYEQYF. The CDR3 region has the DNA TGTGCCAGCAGCCAAGAAGGAGGGCAGAGGAGCTCCTACGAGCAGTACTTC.

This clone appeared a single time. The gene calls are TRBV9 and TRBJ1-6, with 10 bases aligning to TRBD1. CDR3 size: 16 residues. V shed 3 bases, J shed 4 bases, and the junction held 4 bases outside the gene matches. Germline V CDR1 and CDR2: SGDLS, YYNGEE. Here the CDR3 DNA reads TGTGCCAGCAGCGGGACAGGGGGTTCGTATAATTCACCCCTCCACTTT. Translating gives CASSGTGGSYNSPLHF.

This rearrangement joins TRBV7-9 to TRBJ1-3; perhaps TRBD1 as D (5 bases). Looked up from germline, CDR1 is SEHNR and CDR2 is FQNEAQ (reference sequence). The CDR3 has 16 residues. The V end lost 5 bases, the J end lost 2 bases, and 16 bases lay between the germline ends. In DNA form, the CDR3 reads TGTGCCAGCAGCCTAGAACTCAGGGTCCCTGGAAACACCATATATTTT. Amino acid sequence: CASSLELRVPGNTIYF. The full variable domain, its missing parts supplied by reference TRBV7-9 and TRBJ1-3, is DTGVSQNPRHKITKRGQNVTFRCDPISEHNRLYWYRQTLGQGPEFLTYFQNEAQLEKSRLLSDRFSAERPKGSFSTLEIQRTEQGDSAMYLCASSLELRVPGNTIYFGEGSWLTVV.

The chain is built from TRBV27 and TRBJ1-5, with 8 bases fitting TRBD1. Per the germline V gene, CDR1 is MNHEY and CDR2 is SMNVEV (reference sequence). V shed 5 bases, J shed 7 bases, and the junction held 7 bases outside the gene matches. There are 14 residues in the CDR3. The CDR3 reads CASSPGGARQPQHF. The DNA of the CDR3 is TGTGCCAGCAGTCCAGGGGGCGCACGGCAGCCCCAGCATTTT.

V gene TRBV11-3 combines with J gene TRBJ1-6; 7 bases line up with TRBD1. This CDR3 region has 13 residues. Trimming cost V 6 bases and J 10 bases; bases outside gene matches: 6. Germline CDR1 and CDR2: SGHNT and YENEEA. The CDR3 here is CASRKGAGSPLHF. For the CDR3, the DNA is TGTGCCAGCAGAAAGGGGGCGGGATCACCCCTCCACTTT.

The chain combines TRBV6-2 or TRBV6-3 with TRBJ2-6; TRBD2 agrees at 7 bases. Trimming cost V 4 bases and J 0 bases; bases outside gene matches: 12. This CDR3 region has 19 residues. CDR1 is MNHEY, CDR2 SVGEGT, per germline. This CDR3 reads CASSWVLGGSISGANVLTF. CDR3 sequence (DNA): TGTGCCAGCAGTTGGGTGTTGGGCGGGAGCATCTCTGGGGCCAACGTCCTGACTTTC.

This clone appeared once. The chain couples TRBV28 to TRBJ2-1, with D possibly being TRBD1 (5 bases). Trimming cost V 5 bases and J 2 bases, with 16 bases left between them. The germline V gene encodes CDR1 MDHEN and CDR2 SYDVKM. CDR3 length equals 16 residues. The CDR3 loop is CASSPLQEITYNEQFF. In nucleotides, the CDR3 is TGTGCCAGCAGTCCTCTACAGGAGATAACCTACAATGAGCAGTTCTTC.

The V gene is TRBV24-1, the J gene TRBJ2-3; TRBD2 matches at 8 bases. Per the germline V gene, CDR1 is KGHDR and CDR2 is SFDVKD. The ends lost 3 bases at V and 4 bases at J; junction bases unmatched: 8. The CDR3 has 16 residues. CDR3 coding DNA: TGTGCCACCAGTGATGCGACTAGCGAGTCCCCAGATACGCAGTATTTT. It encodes CATSDATSESPDTQYF.

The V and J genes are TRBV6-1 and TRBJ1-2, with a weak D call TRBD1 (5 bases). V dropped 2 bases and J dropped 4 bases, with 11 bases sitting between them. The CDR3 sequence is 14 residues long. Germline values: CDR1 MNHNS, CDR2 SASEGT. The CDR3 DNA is TGTGCCAGCAGTGAAAGCCAGGGTATCTATGGCTACACCTTC. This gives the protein CASSESQGIYGYTF.

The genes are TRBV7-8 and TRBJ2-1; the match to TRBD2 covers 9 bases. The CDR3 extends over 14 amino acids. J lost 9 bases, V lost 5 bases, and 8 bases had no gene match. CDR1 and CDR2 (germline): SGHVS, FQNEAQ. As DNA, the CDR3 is TGTGCCAGCAGCCGAACTAGCGGGTATGTTGAGCAGTTCTTC. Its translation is CASSRTSGYVEQFF.

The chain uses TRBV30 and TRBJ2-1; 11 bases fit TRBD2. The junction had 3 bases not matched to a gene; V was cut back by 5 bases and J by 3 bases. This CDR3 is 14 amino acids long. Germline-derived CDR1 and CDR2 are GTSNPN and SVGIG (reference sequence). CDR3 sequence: CAWGTSGYYNEQFF. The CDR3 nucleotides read TGTGCCTGGGGGACTAGCGGCTACTACAATGAGCAGTTCTTC.

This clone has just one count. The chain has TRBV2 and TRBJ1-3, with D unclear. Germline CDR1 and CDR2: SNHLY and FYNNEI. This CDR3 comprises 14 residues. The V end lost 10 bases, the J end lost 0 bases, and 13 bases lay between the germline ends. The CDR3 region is CATMASSSGNTIYF. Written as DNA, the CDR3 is TGTGCCACCATGGCCAGTTCCTCTGGAAACACCATATATTTT. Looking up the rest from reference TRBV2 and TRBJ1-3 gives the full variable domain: EPEVTQTPSHQVTQMGQEVILRCVPISNHLYFYWYRQILGQKVEFLVSFYNNEISEKSEIFDDQFSVERPDGSNFTLKIRSTKLEDSAMYFCATMASSSGNTIYFGEGSWLTVV.

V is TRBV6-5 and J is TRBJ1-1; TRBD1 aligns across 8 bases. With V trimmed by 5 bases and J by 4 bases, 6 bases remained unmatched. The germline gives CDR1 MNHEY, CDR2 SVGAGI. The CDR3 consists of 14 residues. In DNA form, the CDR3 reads TGTGCCAGCAGTCCCAGGGGGCAGGTCACTGAAGCTTTCTTT. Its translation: CASSPRGQVTEAFF.

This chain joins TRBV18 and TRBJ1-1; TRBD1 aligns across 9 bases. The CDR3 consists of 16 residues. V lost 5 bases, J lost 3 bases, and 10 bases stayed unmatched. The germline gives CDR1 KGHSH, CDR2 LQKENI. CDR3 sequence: CASSSPGQGAYTEAFF. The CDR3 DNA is TGTGCCAGCTCATCTCCGGGACAGGGCGCTTACACTGAAGCTTTCTTT.

Written as DNA, the CDR3 is TGTGCCAGCAGTAACAGGGCGAACACCGGGGAGCTGTTTTTT. Encoded protein: CASSNRANTGELFF. The rearrangement uses TRBV25-1 and TRBJ2-2; D is perhaps TRBD1 (6 bases). Trimming stripped 5 bases from V and 0 bases from J, with 7 bases between. The CDR3 is 14 residues long. Germline-derived CDR1 and CDR2 are MGHDK and SYGVNS.

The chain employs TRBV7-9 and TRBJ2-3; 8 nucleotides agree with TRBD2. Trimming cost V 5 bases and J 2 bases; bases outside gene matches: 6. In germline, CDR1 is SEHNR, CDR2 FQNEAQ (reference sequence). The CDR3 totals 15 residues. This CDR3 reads CASSARLASTDTQYF. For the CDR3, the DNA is TGTGCCAGCAGCGCTAGACTAGCGTCCACAGATACGCAGTATTTT.

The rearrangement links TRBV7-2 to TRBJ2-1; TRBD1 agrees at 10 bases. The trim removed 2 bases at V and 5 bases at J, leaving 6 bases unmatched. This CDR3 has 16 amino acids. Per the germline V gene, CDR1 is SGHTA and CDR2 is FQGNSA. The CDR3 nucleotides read TGTGCCAGCAGCTTAAGCGTAGGGACAGGGGACAATGAGCAGTTCTTC. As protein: CASSLSVGTGDNEQFF. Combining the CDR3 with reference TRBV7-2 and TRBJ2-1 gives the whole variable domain GAGVSQSPSNKVTEKGKDVELRCDPISGHTALYWYRQSLGQGLEFLIYFQGNSAPDKSGLPSDRFSAERTGGSVSTLTIQRTQQEDSAVYLCASSLSVGTGDNEQFFGPGTRLTVL.

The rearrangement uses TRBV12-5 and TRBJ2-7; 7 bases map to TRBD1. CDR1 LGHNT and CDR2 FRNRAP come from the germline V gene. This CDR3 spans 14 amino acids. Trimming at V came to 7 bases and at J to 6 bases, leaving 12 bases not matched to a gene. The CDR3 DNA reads TGTGCTAGTGCCAAGGCACAGGGGTTTGGCGAGCAGTACTTC. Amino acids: CASAKAQGFGEQYF. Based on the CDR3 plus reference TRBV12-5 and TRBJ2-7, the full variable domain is DARVTQTPRHKVTEMGQEVTMRCQPILGHNTVFWYRQTMMQGLELLAYFRNRAPLDDSGMPKDRFSAEMPDATLATLKIQPSEPRDSAVYFCASAKAQGFGEQYFGPGTRLTVT.

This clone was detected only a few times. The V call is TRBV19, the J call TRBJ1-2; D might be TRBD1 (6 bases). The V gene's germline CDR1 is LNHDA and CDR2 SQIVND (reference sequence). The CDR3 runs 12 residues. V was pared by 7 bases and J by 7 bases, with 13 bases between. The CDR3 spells CASIGRGAGYTF. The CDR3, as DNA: TGTGCCAGTATTGGCAGGGGCGCTGGCTACACCTTC.

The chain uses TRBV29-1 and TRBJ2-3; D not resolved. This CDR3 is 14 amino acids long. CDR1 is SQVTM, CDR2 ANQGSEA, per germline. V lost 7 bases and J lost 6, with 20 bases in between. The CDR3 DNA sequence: TGCAGCGCTAGGCCTCTGGGCTCTGGGGATACGCAGTATTTT. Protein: CSARPLGSGDTQYF.

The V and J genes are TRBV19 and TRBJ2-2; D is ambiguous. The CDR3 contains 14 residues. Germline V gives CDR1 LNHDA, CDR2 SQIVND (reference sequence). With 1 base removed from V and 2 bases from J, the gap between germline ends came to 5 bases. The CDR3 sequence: CASSIALNTGELFF. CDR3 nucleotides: TGTGCCAGTAGTATAGCACTAAACACCGGGGAGCTGTTTTTT.

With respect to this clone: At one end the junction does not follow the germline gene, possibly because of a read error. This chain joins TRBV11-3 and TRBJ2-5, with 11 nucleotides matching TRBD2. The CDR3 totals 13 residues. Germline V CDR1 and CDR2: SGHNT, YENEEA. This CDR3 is CASSLDPTSGKHF. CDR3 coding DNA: TGTGCCAGCAGCTTAGATCCGACTAGCGGGAAGCACTTC. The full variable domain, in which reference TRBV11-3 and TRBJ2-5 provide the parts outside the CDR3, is EAGVVQSPRYKIIEKKQPVAFWCNPISGHNTLYWYLQNLGQGPELLIRYENEEAVDDSQLPKDRFSAERLKGVDSTLKIQPAELGDSAVYLCASSLDPTSGKHFGPGTRLLVL.

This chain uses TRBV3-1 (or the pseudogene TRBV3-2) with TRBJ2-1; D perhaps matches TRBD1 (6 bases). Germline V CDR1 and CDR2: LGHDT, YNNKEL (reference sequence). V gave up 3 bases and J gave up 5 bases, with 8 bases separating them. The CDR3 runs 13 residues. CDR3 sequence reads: CASSQRTDNEQFF. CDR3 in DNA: TGTGCCAGCAGCCAGAGGACAGACAATGAGCAGTTCTTC.